The 8 T cell receptor beta chains in this list originate from one sample, sequenced in a study of tumor-infiltrating lymphocytes in primary liver carcinoma. Germline DNA was also extracted, with blood RNA taken from unsorted whole blood. The input was roughly 0.5 ug total RNA; TCR beta cDNA was made from it with a constant-region primer. Amplification in three nested multiplex PCR rounds with slightly modified ARM-PCR gave rise to TCR beta libraries. The first two PCR rounds used TRBV1-TRBV30 primers with a Cbeta primer, 10 cycles each. TCRdb itself ran the multiplex PCR reads through MiXCR, one entry per CDR3 protein. The sample shows some 320,000 distinct CDR3 sequences, roughly two thirds of them seen only once. The sequenced sample was peripheral blood. The receptor set was obtained from a man between 35 and 55 years old with primary liver carcinoma and hepatitis B virus infection.

This clonotype was counted between two and nine times. Without the conserved terminal phenylalanine or tryptophan, this CDR3 likely stems from a read error. The V gene is TRBV6-1, the J gene TRBJ2-3, with D unresolved. Germline V gene sequence: CDR1 MNHNS, CDR2 SASEGT. The CDR3 extends over 13 amino acids. Trimming removed 0 bases at V and 5 bases at J, with 6 bases between. CDR3 amino acids: CASSEAWIDTQYL. DNA of the CDR3: TGTGCCAGCAGTGAAGCTTGGATAGATACGCAGTATCTT.

This clonotype was seen just once. With a much larger clone just one base away, this may be a read error. The V gene is TRBV5-4, the J gene TRBJ2-5; possibly TRBD1 or TRBD2 for D (7 bases each). V was clipped by 0 bases and J by 6 bases, with 15 bases between them. This CDR3 region has 15 residues. Germline V gene data show CDR1 as SGHNT and CDR2 as YYREEE (reference sequence). The DNA of the CDR3 is TGTGCCAGCAGCTTGGAGGGAGGGGGCGGACAGACCCAGTACTTC. This sequence encodes CASSLEGGGGQTQYF.

The CDR3 protein is CASSFMMGGGGNQPQYF. CDR3 bases: TGTGCCAGCAGTTTCATGATGGGGGGAGGAGGCAATCAGCCCCAGTATTTT. The chain is built from TRBV12-3 or TRBV12-4 and TRBJ1-5; a possible D gene is TRBD2 (6 bases). The J call is in doubt because the DNA end fits TRBJ2-3 better. There are 17 residues in the CDR3.

Worth noting for this clonotype: A much larger clone lies one base from this, so it may be a read error. The gene calls are TRBV6-1 and TRBJ1-2, with D unresolved. V lost 5 bases, J lost 10 bases, and 17 bases lay in between. Germline V gene sequence: CDR1 MNHNS, CDR2 SASEGT. The CDR3 contains 13 residues. The CDR3 loop is CASSTRRWGAYTF. DNA of the CDR3: TGTGCCAGCAGTACCCGAAGATGGGGTGCCTACACCTTC.

This chain connects TRBV14 to TRBJ2-7; tentative D call: TRBD1 (5 bases). CDR1 is SGHDN and CDR2 is FVKESK in the germline V gene. This CDR3 has 14 amino acids. V lost 4 bases and J lost 6, with 16 bases in between. CDR3 amino acids: CASSPWGSTLEQYF. The CDR3 nucleotides are TGTGCCAGCAGCCCGTGGGGCAGTACCCTCGAGCAGTACTTC.

The chain couples TRBV11-2 to TRBJ2-3; D uncertain. CDR1 is SGHAT and CDR2 is FQNNGV in the germline V gene. The CDR3 has 12 residues. The V and J ends lost 9 bases and 7 bases respectively, with 14 bases between them. The CDR3 DNA reads TGTGCCAGGCGCCCTGGGCCCTATACGCAGTATTTT. Its protein is CARRPGPYTQYF.

Notes on this clonotype: One junction end disagrees with the germline gene, perhaps due to a read error. The chain combines TRBV11-3 with TRBJ2-2; possibly TRBD2 for D (5 bases). Germline loops: CDR1 SGHNT, CDR2 YENEEA. The CDR3 has 17 amino acids. As DNA, the CDR3 is TGTGCCAGCAGCCTGGGCTGGGAAGCGGCGAACACCGGAGAGCTGTTTTTT. Translating gives CASSLGWEAANTGELFF. Filled out from reference TRBV11-3 and TRBJ2-2, the complete variable domain reads EAGVVQSPRYKIIEKKQPVAFWCNPISGHNTLYWYLQNLGQGPELLIRYENEEAVDDSQLPKDRFSAERLKGVDSTLKIQPAELGDSAVYLCASSLGWEAANTGELFFGEGSRLTVL.

This chain uses TRBV11-2 with TRBJ2-7; 8 bases agree with TRBD1. Germline CDR1 reads SGHAT; CDR2 reads FQNNGV. The CDR3 consists of 15 residues. V shed 7 bases and J 5 bases; nucleotides not matched to a gene: 13. CDR3 loop: CASNSSGRGLDEQYF. CDR3 DNA: TGTGCCAGCAACTCATCGGGCAGGGGGCTTGACGAGCAGTACTTC.